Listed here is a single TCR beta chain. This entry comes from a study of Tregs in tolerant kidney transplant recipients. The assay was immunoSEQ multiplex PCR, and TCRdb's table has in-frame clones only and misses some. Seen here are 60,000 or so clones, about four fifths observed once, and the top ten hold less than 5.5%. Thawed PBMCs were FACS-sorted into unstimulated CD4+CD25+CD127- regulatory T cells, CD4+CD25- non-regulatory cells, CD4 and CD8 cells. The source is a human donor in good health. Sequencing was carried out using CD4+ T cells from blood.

The CDR3 nucleotides read TGTGCCAGCAGTTGGATATACGGGGCCTACGAGCAGTACTTC. Amino acid sequence: CASSWIYGAYEQYF. The rearrangement uses TRBV27 and TRBJ2-7; tentatively, D is TRBD2 (5 bases). The CDR3 runs to 14 residues. Between the trimmed V and J ends, which lost 4 bases and 2 bases, there was a span of 12 bases. Germline lookup yields CDR1 MNHEY and CDR2 SMNVEV (reference sequence).